This record covers a single T cell receptor beta chain. Its antigen is currently unknown. Naive and memory CD4+ T cells were cultured with CEF, then survey-sequenced. Method: immunoSEQ multiplex PCR; TCRdb's copy keeps in-frame clones and lacks some. The sample has about 36,000 clones, just under 85% seen once. This sample stems from a study of CD4 T cells in relation to SARS-CoV-2 and coronaviruses. Study as a whole: After 10 to 11 days of antigen culture, PBMC TCR beta CDR3s were sequenced. Study-level results: Monoreactive clones expanded significantly more to SARS-CoV-2 than crossreactive clones did.

V gave up 1 base and J gave up 1 base, with 13 bases separating them. This CDR3 spans 17 amino acids. Germline values: CDR1 SGHVS, CDR2 FQNEAQ. About 10^5 naive or memory CD4+ cells were cultured with CEF peptides for approximately 10 days. This clonotype originated in an adult with COVID-19. The specimen sequenced was naive CD4+ T cells from PBMCs, cultured in vitro. Subset here: naive CD4+ T cells isolated by negative enrichment. The J gene is TRBJ2-2, the V gene TRBV7-8; D is uncertain. The CDR3 sequence is CASSLVSLLLNTGELFF. CDR3 DNA: TGTGCCAGCAGCTTAGTATCCCTACTCCTGAACACCGGGGAGCTGTTTTTT.